This T cell receptor (beta chain) was identified during a study of blood T cells in healthy people across ages. The germline V gene encodes CDR1 DFQATT and CDR2 SNEGSKA (reference sequence). The CDR3 length is 14 residues. Trimming cost V 2 bases and J 2 bases, with 9 bases left between them. This clonotype came up a few times. Together with a sample-barcoded 5' primer, a J-beta primer mix was included in a second PCR lasting about 6 to 11 cycles. Each TCR beta cDNA got a 12-nucleotide random molecular identifier. Via MiXCR, TCRdb re-called the 5' RACE reads, giving one row per CDR3 protein. The sample lists hundreds of thousands of distinct CDR3 sequences, roughly 21% occurring once.

The receptor's source is a man between 65 and 79 years old in good health. Input material: blood. The rearrangement joins TRBV20-1 to TRBJ1-4, with D uncertain. The CDR3 DNA sequence: TGCAGTGCTAGAAGCAGGTCGACTAATGAAAAACTGTTTTTT. It yields the protein CSARSRSTNEKLFF.